These 15 T cell receptor beta chains were all obtained from the same sample, sequenced in a study of blood T cell repertoires in COVID-19. The table came from immunoSEQ multiplex PCR; TCRdb's copy has only in-frame clones and leaves some out. This sample carries 400,000 to 450,000 clones, roughly nine tenths of them seen once, and the ten largest clones take more than 0.95%. Sequencing input: PBMCs or T cells enriched from blood (not recorded which). Receptors originate from a man aged 25 to 40 who had recovered from COVID-19.

CDR3 DNA: TGTGCCAGCTCACCGGGCGAACCGGTCACTGAAGCTTTCTTT. Protein sequence: CASSPGEPVTEAFF. The V and J genes are TRBV18 and TRBJ1-1; D remains ambiguous. Deletions cut 3 bases from V and 4 bases from J, with 12 bases between. This CDR3 region has 14 residues. Germline CDR1 and CDR2: KGHSH and LQKENI.

The sample holds one count of this clone. This chain joins TRBV9 and TRBJ2-5; no firm D call. The CDR3 runs to 14 residues. Germline assignment: CDR1 SGDLS and CDR2 YYNGEE. V was shortened by 3 bases and J by 5 bases, with 14 bases between the two germline ends. As DNA, the CDR3 is TGTGCCAGCAGCGCCCGACTGGCTGGGGAGACCCAGTACTTC. Amino acids: CASSARLAGETQYF.

The table lists this clone with a few counts. This rearrangement joins TRBV5-5 to TRBJ1-3; a possible D gene is TRBD1 (6 bases). The germline V gene encodes CDR1 SGHKS and CDR2 YYEKEE (reference sequence). V shed 2 bases and J shed 0 bases, with 15 bases lying between them. The CDR3 is 17 amino acids. In DNA form, the CDR3 reads TGTGCCAGCAGCTTACAGGGCCGGCTTATCTCTGGAAACACCATATATTTT. Its translation: CASSLQGRLISGNTIYF. Together with reference TRBV5-5 and TRBJ1-3, the CDR3 gives the full variable domain: DAGVTQSPTHLIKTRGQQVTLRCSPISGHKSVSWYQQVLGQGPQFIFQYYEKEERGRGNFPDRFSARQFPNYSSELNVNALLLGDSALYLCASSLQGRLISGNTIYFGEGSWLTVV.

The chain is built from TRBV5-4 and TRBJ1-1; tentative D call: TRBD1 (5 bases). The CDR3 runs 15 residues. The germline V gene has CDR1 SGHNT and CDR2 YYREEE (reference sequence). Trimming pared 1 base from V and 1 base from J, leaving 11 bases between. CDR3 sequence (DNA): TGTGCCAGCAGCTTGCTGTCAGGGCCGAACACTGAAGCTTTCTTT. It codes for CASSLLSGPNTEAFF.

The CDR3 coding sequence is TGTGCCAGCAGTTCCGCAGGACAGGGGTCAGGAAACACCATATATTTT. It codes for CASSSAGQGSGNTIYF. The rearrangement uses TRBV28 and TRBJ1-3, with TRBD1 matching over 9 bases. This CDR3 contains 16 residues. Germline V gene data show CDR1 as MDHEN and CDR2 as SYDVKM. J gave up 4 bases and V 4 bases, and 8 bases lay outside the gene matches.

The chain carries TRBV29-1 and TRBJ2-6, with 7 bases aligning to TRBD1. The V segment lost 0 bases and the J segment 3 bases; nucleotides outside the gene matches: 11. Per germline, CDR1 SQVTM and CDR2 ANQGSEA. The CDR3 spans 18 residues. CDR3 sequence: CSVEDWTGYENGANVLTF. CDR3 in DNA: TGCAGCGTTGAAGATTGGACAGGCTACGAGAATGGGGCCAACGTCCTGACTTTC.

CDR3 DNA: TGTGCCAGCAGCCCAGGGACAGCCACCGGGGAGCTGTTTTTT. Translation gives CASSPGTATGELFF. The gene calls are TRBV7-6 and TRBJ2-2; 7 bases are shared with TRBD1. The length of the CDR3 is 14 residues. Looked up from germline, CDR1 is SGHVS and CDR2 is FNYEAQ. J gave up 4 bases and V 5 bases, and 4 bases lay outside the gene matches.

This rearrangement joins TRBV4-1 to TRBJ2-1, with TRBD2 identical over 9 bases. The CDR3 runs 15 residues. Germline values: CDR1 MGHRA, CDR2 YSYEKL. With V trimmed by 6 bases and J by 2 bases, 5 bases remained unmatched. CDR3: CASSPTSGTYNEQFF. Written as DNA, the CDR3 is TGCGCCAGCAGTCCGACTAGCGGAACCTACAATGAGCAGTTCTTC.

The CDR3 loop is CASSLGGVRGSWTNEKLFF. The CDR3 region has the DNA TGCGCCAGCAGCTTGGGTGGGGTAAGGGGTTCTTGGACTAATGAAAAACTGTTTTTT. The gene calls are TRBV5-1 and TRBJ1-4; TRBD1 might be the D (5 bases). This CDR3 is built from 19 residues. The germline CDR1 and CDR2 sequences are SGHRS and YFSETQ. Deletions cut 0 bases from V and 2 bases from J, with 20 bases between.

This chain uses TRBV29-1 with TRBJ1-1; D may be TRBD1 (6 bases). Trimming removed 6 bases from V and 0 bases from J, with 11 bases in between. The CDR3 runs to 13 residues. Germline CDR1 and CDR2: SQVTM and ANQGSEA. The CDR3 DNA reads as TGCAGCGTAGCGACAGGCATGAACACTGAAGCTTTCTTT. As protein: CSVATGMNTEAFF.

The chain couples TRBV28 to TRBJ2-7; the D gene is possibly TRBD2 (6 bases). The length of the CDR3 is 16 residues. Germline V gene data show CDR1 as MDHEN and CDR2 as SYDVKM. Trimming pared 6 bases from V and 5 bases from J, leaving 23 bases between. The CDR3 DNA reads TGTGCCAGCAGGGGCGAATCCGGGACTCAGGCGCACGAGCAGTACTTC. This sequence encodes CASRGESGTQAHEQYF.

V gene TRBV28 combines with J gene TRBJ2-3; D perhaps matches TRBD2 (6 bases). This CDR3 is 16 amino acids long. Deletions cut 4 bases from V and 1 base from J, with 15 bases between. Germline loops: CDR1 MDHEN, CDR2 SYDVKM. The CDR3 DNA reads as TGTGCCAGCAGTTCGCGGGGAGCTTTCGGCACAGATACGCAGTATTTT. This translates into CASSSRGAFGTDTQYF. Full variable domain (remainder filled in from reference TRBV28 and TRBJ2-3): DVKVTQSSRYLVKRTGEKVFLECVQDMDHENMFWYRQDPGLGLRLIYFSYDVKMKEKGDIPEGYSVSREKKERFSLILESASTNQTSMYLCASSSRGAFGTDTQYFGPGTRLTVL.

V gene TRBV19 combines with J gene TRBJ1-2; TRBD1 matches at 10 bases. The ends lost 4 bases at V and 4 bases at J; junction bases unmatched: 6. CDR3 length equals 15 residues. Germline CDR1 is LNHDA and CDR2 is SQIVND (reference sequence). The DNA of the CDR3 is TGTGCCAGTAGTACCGGGACAGGGGCCTTCTATGGCTACACCTTC. Translation gives CASSTGTGAFYGYTF. Full variable domain (missing parts from reference TRBV19 and TRBJ1-2): DGGITQSPKYLFRKEGQNVTLSCEQNLNHDAMYWYRQDPGQGLRLIYYSQIVNDFQKGDIAEGYSVSREKKESFPLTVTSAQKNPTAFYLCASSTGTGAFYGYTFGSGTRLTVV.

The gene calls are TRBV2 and TRBJ2-1; 10 bases are shared with TRBD2. The CDR3 extends over 15 amino acids. The germline gives CDR1 SNHLY, CDR2 FYNNEI. Trimming at V came to 5 bases and at J to 2 bases, leaving 3 bases not matched to a gene. This CDR3 reads CASSSGTSAYNEQFF. The CDR3 nucleotides are TGTGCCAGCAGTTCCGGGACTAGCGCCTACAATGAGCAGTTCTTC. Filled out from reference TRBV2 and TRBJ2-1, the complete variable domain reads EPEVTQTPSHQVTQMGQEVILRCVPISNHLYFYWYRQILGQKVEFLVSFYNNEISEKSEIFDDQFSVERPDGSNFTLKIRSTKLEDSAMYFCASSSGTSAYNEQFFGPGTRLTVL.

This clone has a handful of counts. This chain connects TRBV4-1 to TRBJ2-1, with 11 nucleotides matching TRBD2. Losses at the gene ends were 0 bases for V and 8 bases for J; bases not matched to a gene: 6. Looked up from germline, CDR1 is MGHRA and CDR2 is YSYEKL. The CDR3 has 16 amino acids. In nucleotides, the CDR3 is TGCGCCAGCAGCCAAGAGGCTAGCGGGAGGTTATATGAGCAGTTCTTC. Its translation is CASSQEASGRLYEQFF.